The 25 T cell receptor beta chains in this list originate from one sample, sequenced in a study of cytomegalovirus exposure and HLA in healthy donors (dated by TCRdb to between 2016 and 2019). The method behind the library was the immunoSEQ multiplex PCR assay. The multiplex PCR relied on a mix of 60 forward primers for TCR Vbeta segments and 13 reverse primers for TCR Jbeta segments. TCRdb stores this immuneACCESS table with in-frame sequences only. Part of the clones is absent; in the studies checked, under half of the shortfall reflects unresolved V genes, and no reason is known for the rest. The sample table holds some 91,000 clones, of which around 74% were seen once. The top ten hold roughly 7% of the sample. The sample comprised PBMCs. These receptors came from a man aged 35-49 years in good health and CMV-seropositive.

As concerns this clone: Sequence at one end of the junction differs from germline and may be a read error. The chain joins TRBV6-1 to TRBJ1-1; D not certain. The V gene's germline CDR1 is MNHNS and CDR2 SASEGT. The CDR3 consists of 13 residues. The CDR3 here is CARSGDKHTEAFF. The CDR3 DNA reads TGTGCCCGCAGTGGAGACAAGCACACTGAAGCTTTCTTT.

A few counts support this clone. The CDR3 sequence is CASSLGQGTQNEQYF. Written as DNA, the CDR3 is TGTGCCAGCTCACTGGGACAGGGGACTCAGAACGAGCAGTACTTC. This chain links TRBV18 with TRBJ2-7, with 10 bases identical to TRBD1. There are 15 residues in the CDR3. CDR1 is KGHSH and CDR2 is LQKENI in the germline V gene. The V and J ends lost 4 bases and 5 bases, in that order; junction bases with no gene match: 8.

The chain has TRBV5-4 and TRBJ2-2; the match to TRBD1 covers 8 bases. Germline values: CDR1 SGHNT, CDR2 YYREEE (reference sequence). With V trimmed by 2 bases and J by 5 bases, 8 bases remained unmatched. The CDR3 spans 16 residues. The DNA of the CDR3 is TGTGCCAGCAGCTTCGCCGTAGGACAGGGAACCGGGGAGCTGTTTTTT. Translating gives CASSFAVGQGTGELFF.

The genes are TRBV7-2 and TRBJ2-1, with 9 positions matching TRBD2. Germline V gene sequence: CDR1 SGHTA, CDR2 FQGNSA. Trimming cost V 5 bases and J 3 bases; bases outside gene matches: 5. This CDR3 spans 15 amino acids. CDR3: CASSPHSGGYNEQFF. The CDR3 DNA sequence: TGTGCCAGCAGCCCGCATAGCGGGGGCTACAATGAGCAGTTCTTC.

Remarks on this clone: Other DNA sequences in this specimen translate into the identical CDR3. The chain recombines TRBV7-2 with TRBJ2-7; 11 bases map to TRBD1. CDR3 length: 15 residues. Germline lookup yields CDR1 SGHTA and CDR2 FQGNSA. V shed 0 bases and J 4 bases; nucleotides not matched to a gene: 2. CDR3 region: CASSLAGTGGYEQYF. DNA for the CDR3: TGTGCCAGCAGCTTAGCTGGGACAGGGGGATACGAGCAGTACTTC.

The chain is built from TRBV19 and TRBJ2-3; 8 bases are shared with TRBD2. There are 16 residues in the CDR3. The germline gives CDR1 LNHDA, CDR2 SQIVND (reference sequence). V gave up 4 bases and J gave up 2 bases; unmatched junction bases: 8. The CDR3 is CASSKTSGGYTDTQYF. The CDR3, as DNA: TGTGCCAGTAGTAAGACAAGCGGGGGATACACAGATACGCAGTATTTT. The full variable domain, rest sourced from reference TRBV19 and TRBJ2-3, is DGGITQSPKYLFRKEGQNVTLSCEQNLNHDAMYWYRQDPGQGLRLIYYSQIVNDFQKGDIAEGYSVSREKKESFPLTVTSAQKNPTAFYLCASSKTSGGYTDTQYFGPGTRLTVL.

This chain connects TRBV6-1 to TRBJ2-1, with 9 bases aligning to TRBD2. CDR1 and CDR2 from the germline V gene are MNHNS and SASEGT. This CDR3 has 14 amino acids. The J segment lost 8 bases and the V segment lost 3 bases, leaving 5 bases of the junction unmatched. As DNA, the CDR3 is TGTGCCAGCAGTGACGCGGGAGGGCGGTATGAGCAGTTCTTC. Its translation is CASSDAGGRYEQFF.

This chain joins TRBV7-3 and TRBJ2-1; possible D gene TRBD2, 5 bases. With 8 bases removed from V and 10 bases from J, the gap between germline ends came to 21 bases. Germline V gene lookup returns CDR1 SGHTA and CDR2 FQGTGA. The length of the CDR3 is 14 residues. The chain's CDR3 is CASAVGPGNGEQFF. As DNA, the CDR3 is TGTGCCAGCGCGGTCGGGCCCGGGAACGGGGAGCAGTTCTTC.

The chain joins TRBV7-9 to TRBJ1-2; perhaps TRBD1 as D (6 bases). CDR3 length: 13 residues. V shed 4 bases and J shed 7 bases, with 13 bases lying between them. The germline V gene encodes CDR1 SEHNR and CDR2 FQNEAQ (reference sequence). The CDR3 is CASSYRQESGYTF. In DNA form, the CDR3 reads TGTGCCAGCAGCTATCGACAGGAAAGTGGCTACACCTTC.

DNA of the CDR3: TGTGCCAGCAGTATCCGCCAGAATGATCAGCCCCAGCATTTT. This sequence encodes CASSIRQNDQPQHF. V usage is TRBV6-1 and J usage is TRBJ1-5; the D is unclear. The germline V gene encodes CDR1 MNHNS and CDR2 SASEGT. The CDR3 consists of 14 residues. With 5 bases removed from V and 5 bases from J, the gap between germline ends came to 13 bases.

The rearrangement uses TRBV7-2 and TRBJ2-7; TRBD2 matches at 10 bases. The CDR3 contains 15 residues. V lost 3 bases and J lost 4; bases outside the gene matches: 6. Germline assignment: CDR1 SGHTA and CDR2 FQGNSA. This CDR3 is CASSFRSGGDYEQYF. CDR3 coding DNA: TGTGCCAGCAGCTTTAGAAGCGGGGGGGATTACGAGCAGTACTTC.

DNA for the CDR3: TGTGCCAGCAGCCCAGGGACTAGCGGGGTCCCGGGGACCCAGTACTTC. The encoded protein is CASSPGTSGVPGTQYF. The V call is TRBV7-6, the J call TRBJ2-5; 13 bases are shared with TRBD2. The length of the CDR3 is 16 residues. Germline assignment: CDR1 SGHVS and CDR2 FNYEAQ. The J segment lost 7 bases and the V segment lost 5 bases, leaving 10 bases of the junction unmatched.

The chain joins TRBV14 to TRBJ2-3; D is uncertain. V was pared by 1 base and J by 0 bases, with 11 bases between. Germline V gene lookup returns CDR1 SGHDN and CDR2 FVKESK. The CDR3 covers 16 residues. The CDR3 coding sequence is TGTGCCAGCAGCCAAGGGAGAGTCTATAGCACAGATACGCAGTATTTT. It is translated as CASSQGRVYSTDTQYF.

The chain has TRBV29-1 and TRBJ1-2, with D unclear. This CDR3 spans 12 amino acids. V shed 7 bases and J shed 0 bases, with 9 bases lying between them. Germline CDR1 is SQVTM and CDR2 is ANQGSEA. This chain's CDR3 is CSATGTNYGYTF. The CDR3 DNA follows: TGCAGCGCGACCGGGACTAACTATGGCTACACCTTC.

This chain connects TRBV5-1 to TRBJ2-2, with D perhaps TRBD1 (6 bases). CDR3 length: 13 residues. Germline V CDR1 and CDR2: SGHRS, YFSETQ. Trimming left V 6 bases short and J 1 base short, with 7 bases between. The CDR3 sequence is CASKQGNTGELFF. CDR3 nucleotides: TGCGCCAGCAAACAGGGGAACACCGGGGAGCTGTTTTTT.

The chain recombines TRBV14 with TRBJ2-1, with 12 bases fitting TRBD2. Trimming took 4 bases from V and 10 from J; bases not matched to a gene: 5. Germline V gene sequence: CDR1 SGHDN, CDR2 FVKESK. The CDR3 runs 14 residues. CDR3 in amino acids: CASSRLAGAGEQFF. In nucleotides, the CDR3 is TGTGCCAGCAGCCGACTAGCGGGAGCAGGGGAGCAGTTCTTC.

This chain connects TRBV7-8 to TRBJ2-7, with a tentative D call TRBD2 (7 bases). Trimming took 1 base from V and 9 from J, leaving 16 bases between them. Germline V gene lookup returns CDR1 SGHVS and CDR2 FQNEAQ. The CDR3 loop spans 14 amino acids. The CDR3 DNA reads as TGTGCCAGCAGCTTAGTGGTCGGGGGGCGAGGGCAGTACTTC. Encoded protein: CASSLVVGGRGQYF. Filled out from reference TRBV7-8 and TRBJ2-7, the complete variable domain reads GAGVSQSPRYKVAKRGQDVALRCDPISGHVSLFWYQQALGQGPEFLTYFQNEAQLDKSGLPSDRFFAERPEGSVSTLKIQRTQQEDSAVYLCASSLVVGGRGQYFGPGTRLTVT.

This clone came up a few times. The gene calls are TRBV4-1 and TRBJ1-3; no clear D. Germline lookup yields CDR1 MGHRA and CDR2 YSYEKL. The CDR3 spans 12 residues. V gave up 5 bases and J gave up 1 base, with 3 bases separating them. The CDR3 DNA sequence: TGCGCCAGCAGCGCGTCTGGAAACACCATATATTTT. Amino acid sequence: CASSASGNTIYF.

V usage is TRBV5-6 and J usage is TRBJ1-1; D unresolved. The CDR3 runs to 14 residues. Germline values: CDR1 SGHDT, CDR2 YYEEEE. V was shortened by 0 bases and J by 1 base, with 7 bases between the two germline ends. The CDR3 here is CASSLVRGNTEAFF. For the CDR3, the DNA is TGTGCCAGCAGCTTGGTCCGAGGGAACACTGAAGCTTTCTTT.

V usage is TRBV10-3 and J usage is TRBJ2-5; 11 bases map to TRBD2. Germline trimming cut 3 bases from V and 7 bases from J; bases unmatched to any gene: 7. This CDR3 spans 15 amino acids. The germline gives CDR1 ENHRY, CDR2 SYGVKD. This CDR3 is CAISDSSGRIMTQYF. The CDR3 bases are TGTGCCATCAGTGATTCTAGCGGGAGGATTATGACCCAGTACTTC.

V gene TRBV9 combines with J gene TRBJ2-1; no reliable D call. Germline V gene data show CDR1 as SGDLS and CDR2 as YYNGEE. CDR3 size: 13 residues. V lost 5 bases and J lost 3, with 9 bases in between. The CDR3 DNA sequence: TGTGCCAGCAGTCAGACAAGCTACAATGAGCAGTTCTTC. Its protein is CASSQTSYNEQFF.

This clone was seen once. The rearrangement joins TRBV4-2 to TRBJ2-7; 10 nucleotides line up with TRBD1. Germline CDR1 and CDR2: LGHNA and YNFKEQ. J was trimmed by 2 bases and V by 1 base; bases with no gene match: 5. CDR3 size: 16 residues. CDR3 DNA sequence: TGTGCCAGCAGCCAAGTCCCCGGGACAGGGGCCTACGAGCAGTACTTC. This translates into CASSQVPGTGAYEQYF.

The V and J genes are TRBV5-6 and TRBJ2-7; 9 bases fit TRBD1. The length of the CDR3 is 14 residues. Trimming at V came to 5 bases and at J to 3 bases, leaving 6 bases not matched to a gene. Looked up from germline, CDR1 is SGHDT and CDR2 is YYEEEE. CDR3 coding DNA: TGTGCCAGCAGACCTACAGGGGGCAGCTACGAGCAGTACTTC. Amino acids: CASRPTGGSYEQYF.

Only a few counts were recorded for this clone. V is TRBV12-5 and J is TRBJ1-4, with D hard to call. The CDR3 has 13 amino acids. V was pared by 5 bases and J by 1 base, with 5 bases between. CDR1 and CDR2 from the germline V gene are LGHNT and FRNRAP. The CDR3 here is CASGIRTNEKLFF. The CDR3 DNA follows: TGTGCTAGTGGTATCCGAACTAATGAAAAACTGTTTTTT. The variable domain in full, completed from reference TRBV12-5 and TRBJ1-4, reads DARVTQTPRHKVTEMGQEVTMRCQPILGHNTVFWYRQTMMQGLELLAYFRNRAPLDDSGMPKDRFSAEMPDATLATLKIQPSEPRDSAVYFCASGIRTNEKLFFGSGTQLSVL.

The chain carries TRBV5-3 and TRBJ2-3, with a weak D call TRBD1 (6 bases). TRBV5-3 is reported as an ORF; its role is uncertain. V shed 5 bases and J shed 0 bases, with 25 bases lying between them. This CDR3 has 19 amino acids. The CDR3, as DNA: TGTGCCAGAAGATCCGACAGGTACCTAAATTCCCCTAGCACAGATACGCAGTATTTT. Translation: CARRSDRYLNSPSTDTQYF.